This TCR beta chain was identified in a study of shared clonotypes between healthy human individuals. The naive CD8 population came from CD45RO-negative cells selected for CCR7, without terminally differentiated effector memory CD45RA+ cells. V was cut by 6 bases and J by 7 bases, with 13 bases left in between. CDR1 ENHRY and CDR2 SYGVKD come from the germline V gene. The CDR3 has 13 amino acids. The table came from immunoSEQ multiplex PCR; TCRdb's copy has only in-frame clones and leaves some out. This repertoire shows about 820,000 clones, approximately 92% found once; its top ten account for less than 25%.

The sequence was collected from a man aged 25 to 40 in good health. Specimen: naive CD8+ T cells sorted from blood. The genes are TRBV10-3 and TRBJ2-1; D is uncertain. CDR3 coding DNA: TGTGCCATCAGCACCTTGGGTGGGAATGAGCAGTTCTTC. Translating gives CAISTLGGNEQFF.